Presented here are 28 T cell receptor beta chains from one specimen sequenced in a study of graft-versus-host responses after intestinal transplantation. Using immunoSEQ multiplex PCR, the repertoire was profiled, and TCRdb retains in-frame clones only, with some absent. The data show roughly 23,000 clones, roughly 90% seen once. Sample: PBMCs, taken roughly 41 days after intestinal transplant. Receptor source: a human patient who received an intestinal transplant, so some T cells may come from the graft donor.

This rearrangement joins TRBV11-2 to TRBJ2-1; D may be TRBD1 or TRBD2 (6 bases each). Germline values: CDR1 SGHAT, CDR2 FQNNGV. Trimming left V 4 bases short and J 3 bases short, with 16 bases between. CDR3 length: 16 residues. The CDR3 sequence: CASSWWGAGDYNEQFF. As DNA, the CDR3 is TGTGCCAGCAGCTGGTGGGGGGCAGGGGACTACAATGAGCAGTTCTTC.

The chain employs TRBV4-1 and TRBJ1-1; D gene unclear. Germline V lookup: CDR1 MGHRA, CDR2 YSYEKL. The CDR3 is 17 residues long. The V end lost 2 bases, the J end lost 3 bases, and 19 bases lay between the germline ends. CDR3 protein: CASSQKSLLRLYTEAFF. The CDR3 nucleotides are TGCGCCAGCAGCCAAAAAAGCCTACTCCGGCTGTACACTGAAGCTTTCTTT.

The chain combines TRBV15 with TRBJ2-5; D uncertain. CDR3 length: 14 residues. Trimming removed 0 bases at V and 4 bases at J, with 9 bases between. Per germline, CDR1 LNHNV and CDR2 YYDKDF (reference sequence). The CDR3 nucleotides are TGTGCCACCAGCAGAGATGGGAAGGCAGAGACCCAGTACTTC. This codes for CATSRDGKAETQYF.

This clone was counted between two and nine times. The V and J genes are TRBV7-9 and TRBJ2-5; 9 bases fit TRBD1. Germline V gene sequence: CDR1 SEHNR, CDR2 FQNEAQ (reference sequence). V gave up 4 bases and J gave up 3 bases; unmatched junction bases: 9. The CDR3 contains 16 residues. The CDR3 loop reads CASSSIDRDREETQYF. The CDR3, as DNA: TGTGCCAGCAGCTCTATAGACCGGGACAGGGAAGAGACCCAGTACTTC.

The CDR3 is CASSQVLGPSGNTIYF. The CDR3, as DNA: TGCGCCAGCAGCCAAGTCCTGGGGCCCTCTGGAAACACCATATATTTT. The V gene is TRBV4-3, the J gene TRBJ1-3; a weak D match, TRBD1 (5 bases). Trimming shortened V by 1 base and J by 0 bases, and 10 bases separated the two germline ends. The CDR3 is made up of 16 amino acids. Germline loops: CDR1 LGHNA, CDR2 YSLEER.

The rearrangement uses TRBV6-6 and TRBJ2-7; D is unresolved. The germline V and J ends were trimmed by 0 bases and 6 bases, with 9 bases remaining between them. CDR3 size: 13 residues. Per the germline V gene, CDR1 is MNHNY and CDR2 is SVGAGI (reference sequence). CDR3 nucleotide sequence: TGTGCCAGCAGTTACTCGAGGCCTGGCGAGCAGTACTTC. This sequence encodes CASSYSRPGEQYF.

This chain connects TRBV6-5 to TRBJ1-5, with D perhaps matching TRBD1 (6 bases). Germline CDR1 MNHEY, CDR2 SVGAGI. V shed 4 bases and J shed 8 bases, with 15 bases lying between them. There are 14 residues in the CDR3. In DNA, the CDR3 is TGTGCCAGCAGTTCGTCGGGGGGCGCGGAGCCCCAGCATTTT. As protein: CASSSSGGAEPQHF.

The rearrangement joins TRBV18 to TRBJ2-7; the D gene is possibly TRBD2 (5 bases). Looked up from germline, CDR1 is KGHSH and CDR2 is LQKENI. CDR3 length: 17 residues. Trimming stripped 1 base from V and 5 bases from J, with 21 bases between. DNA for the CDR3: TGTGCCAGCTCACCACTGGTCCTGGTCGGGGAAAACGACGAGCAGTACTTC. Residues: CASSPLVLVGENDEQYF.

The genes are TRBV6-5 and TRBJ1-4; no firm D call. Germline V gene lookup returns CDR1 MNHEY and CDR2 SVGAGI. Trimming shortened V by 0 bases and J by 10 bases, and 18 bases separated the two germline ends. There are 16 residues in the CDR3. In DNA form, the CDR3 reads TGTGCCAGCAGTTACTCTTCTTCCGGGCCGGGTGGAAAACTGTTTTTT. Protein sequence: CASSYSSSGPGGKLFF.

The chain has TRBV5-6 and TRBJ1-5; D not certain. Looked up from germline, CDR1 is SGHDT and CDR2 is YYEEEE. Trimming pared 2 bases from V and 0 bases from J, leaving 6 bases between. This CDR3 contains 14 residues. The DNA for the CDR3 is TGTGCCAGCAGCTTTGGGGTTAGCAATCAGCCCCAGCATTTT. Translated: CASSFGVSNQPQHF. Using reference TRBV5-6 and TRBJ1-5 for the parts outside the CDR3, the full variable domain is DAGVTQSPTHLIKTRGQQVTLRCSPKSGHDTVSWYQQALGQGPQFIFQYYEEEERQRGNFPDRFSGHQFPNYSSELNVNALLLGDSALYLCASSFGVSNQPQHFGDGTRLSIL.

The genes are TRBV6-6 and TRBJ1-2; D ambiguous. Germline CDR1 reads MNHNY; CDR2 reads SVGAGI (reference sequence). V was cut by 3 bases and J by 8 bases, with 22 bases left in between. This CDR3 region has 16 residues. CDR3 protein: CASSYSPRAAELGYTF. The CDR3 DNA is TGTGCCAGCAGTTATTCTCCCCGGGCAGCCGAGCTGGGCTACACCTTC.

The rearrangement joins TRBV7-6 to TRBJ2-2, with D possibly TRBD1 on 5 matching bases. CDR1 is SGHVS, CDR2 FNYEAQ, per germline. Trimming stripped 7 bases from V and 6 bases from J, with 12 bases between. The CDR3 covers 13 residues. The CDR3 loop is CASTQGPPGELFF. The DNA for the CDR3 is TGTGCCAGCACCCAGGGCCCGCCCGGGGAGCTGTTTTTT. The variable domain in full, with the rest retrieved from reference TRBV7-6 and TRBJ2-2, is GAGVSQSPRYKVTKRGQDVALRCDPISGHVSLYWYRQALGQGPEFLTYFNYEAQQDKSGLPNDRFSAERPEGSISTLTIQRTEQRDSAMYRCASTQGPPGELFFGEGSRLTVL.

This clone has only a few counts. The genes are TRBV11-2 and TRBJ2-7; D is possibly TRBD1 (6 bases). Per germline, CDR1 SGHAT and CDR2 FQNNGV. V was shortened by 3 bases and J by 4 bases, with 16 bases between the two germline ends. The CDR3 spans 15 residues. CDR3 sequence reads: CASSFSYRDRYEQYF. In nucleotides, the CDR3 is TGTGCCAGCAGCTTCTCGTACAGGGACCGGTACGAGCAGTACTTC.

V gene TRBV6-5 combines with J gene TRBJ2-3; D is unresolved. The CDR3 loop spans 14 amino acids. V shed 0 bases and J shed 5 bases, with 9 bases lying between them. Germline-derived CDR1 and CDR2 are MNHEY and SVGAGI. The CDR3, as DNA: TGTGCCAGCAGTTACTCGGCCCCCGGAGATACGCAGTATTTT. It translates to CASSYSAPGDTQYF.

The rearrangement joins TRBV28 to TRBJ2-1, with TRBD2 matching over 7 bases. The CDR3 spans 17 residues. V shed 5 bases and J 0 bases; nucleotides not matched to a gene: 10. Per germline, CDR1 MDHEN and CDR2 SYDVKM. Here the CDR3 DNA reads TGTGCCAGCAGTCATCCGCCCCTAGCGGTCTCCTACAATGAGCAGTTCTTC. Its translation is CASSHPPLAVSYNEQFF.

The J gene is TRBJ2-1, the V gene TRBV7-8; TRBD2 agrees at 16 bases. CDR1 and CDR2 (germline): SGHVS, FQNEAQ. V lost 1 base and J lost 7; bases outside the gene matches: 4. The CDR3 totals 17 residues. The CDR3 loop is CASSLDPGLAGGNEQFF. CDR3 coding DNA: TGTGCCAGCAGCTTAGACCCGGGACTAGCGGGAGGGAATGAGCAGTTCTTC.

The chain couples TRBV6-4 to TRBJ2-3, with 12 nucleotides matching TRBD2. This CDR3 is 15 amino acids long. V shed 4 bases, J shed 1 base, and the junction held 0 bases outside the gene matches. CDR1 MRHNA and CDR2 SNTAGT come from the germline V gene. CDR3 nucleotide sequence: TGTGCCAGCAGTGGACTAGCGGGAGGCACAGATACGCAGTATTTT. Amino acid sequence: CASSGLAGGTDTQYF.

The J gene is TRBJ2-3, the V gene TRBV13, with 13 positions matching TRBD2. Germline loops: CDR1 PRHDT, CDR2 FYEKMQ (reference sequence). CDR3 length: 19 amino acids. The V segment lost 5 bases and the J segment 0 bases; nucleotides outside the gene matches: 11. As DNA, the CDR3 is TGTGCCAGCAGCCCAGGGACTAGCGGGGCCGGGGGGAGCACAGATACGCAGTATTTT. Translation: CASSPGTSGAGGSTDTQYF.

The chain couples TRBV13 to TRBJ1-5; D perhaps matches TRBD1 (6 bases). The CDR3 contains 14 residues. Germline values: CDR1 PRHDT, CDR2 FYEKMQ (reference sequence). V was pared by 10 bases and J by 2 bases, with 15 bases between. The CDR3 nucleotides read TGTGCCAATAGGGGGGGCGGTGGCAATCAGCCCCAGCATTTT. This sequence encodes CANRGGGGNQPQHF.

The rearrangement joins TRBV7-8 to TRBJ2-1; the match to TRBD2 covers 8 bases. Germline V lookup: CDR1 SGHVS, CDR2 FQNEAQ. The ends lost 4 bases at V and 9 bases at J; junction bases unmatched: 11. This CDR3 is 15 amino acids long. CDR3 bases: TGTGCCAGCAGCTCTGTAGCGGGAAACGCGATTGAGCAGTTCTTC. Protein product: CASSSVAGNAIEQFF.

The chain couples TRBV4-1 to TRBJ2-5; D is unclear. The J call may be incorrect, as the DNA end agrees better with TRBJ2-7. Per germline, CDR1 MGHRA and CDR2 YSYEKL. CDR3 length equals 13 residues. For the CDR3, the DNA is TGCGCCAGCAGCCGAGTAACGTCGTACGAGCAGTACTTC. It codes for CASSRVTSYEQYF.

J is TRBJ2-7 and V is TRBV7-4; 12 nucleotides align to TRBD2. The germline gives CDR1 SGHVT, CDR2 SQSDAQ. This CDR3 region has 17 residues. V trimming: 0 bases; J trimming: 2 bases; junction bases outside the gene matches: 5. The CDR3 loop is CASSLAPASGRAYEQYF. The CDR3 DNA is TGTGCCAGCAGCTTAGCTCCGGCTAGCGGGAGGGCCTACGAGCAGTACTTC.

The chain carries TRBV29-1 and TRBJ2-7; D might be TRBD2 (5 bases). The ends were cut back, 8 bases at V and 1 base at J, with 15 bases in the middle. Germline-derived CDR1 and CDR2 are SQVTM and ANQGSEA. The CDR3 consists of 13 residues. CDR3 DNA sequence: TGCAGCTGCGTACTAGGAGATTCCTACGAGCAGTACTTC. Protein sequence: CSCVLGDSYEQYF.

The chain employs TRBV1 and TRBJ2-1; the D call of TRBD2 is as the table states it, not checked on the DNA. TRBV1 is a pseudogene segment. The CDR3 spans 15 residues. The CDR3 DNA sequence: TGCACCAGCAGCCCTTGCGGGACTTTTAACAATGAGCAGTTCTTC. This codes for CTSSPCGTFNNEQFF.

This sequence joins TRBV6-4 and TRBJ2-3, with TRBD2 matching 11 bases. V was clipped by 3 bases and J by 8 bases; unmatched bases: 7. The length of the CDR3 is 15 residues. Germline V lookup: CDR1 MRHNA, CDR2 SNTAGT. The CDR3 sequence is CASSELAGDFSTQYF. CDR3 sequence (DNA): TGTGCCAGCAGTGAACTAGCGGGGGATTTCAGTACGCAGTATTTT.

The chain carries TRBV27 and TRBJ2-3; 7 bases align to TRBD2. Looked up from germline, CDR1 is MNHEY and CDR2 is SMNVEV (reference sequence). The trim removed 2 bases at V and 0 bases at J, leaving 8 bases unmatched. This CDR3 contains 17 residues. The CDR3 sequence is CASSLRNLADSTDTQYF. CDR3 coding DNA: TGTGCCAGCAGTTTAAGGAATCTAGCGGATAGCACAGATACGCAGTATTTT.

The CDR3 sequence: CASSLGVRGWHSYEQYF. The DNA of the CDR3 is TGTGCCAGCAGCTTAGGGGTCCGGGGCTGGCACTCCTACGAGCAGTACTTC. J is TRBJ2-7 and V is TRBV11-3, with D perhaps matching TRBD1 or TRBD2 (5 bases each). The V gene's germline CDR1 is SGHNT and CDR2 YENEEA. The germline V and J ends were trimmed by 1 base and 0 bases, with 16 bases remaining between them. The CDR3 contains 17 residues.

This clone was recorded once. This chain links TRBV25-1 with TRBJ2-1; 10 bases are a match to TRBD1. The CDR3 loop spans 16 amino acids. Germline CDR1 reads MGHDK; CDR2 reads SYGVNS. V shed 4 bases, J shed 5 bases, and the junction held 8 bases outside the gene matches. For the CDR3, the DNA is TGTGCCAGCAGTGCTTTGGGGACAGGGGTTAACAATGAGCAGTTCTTC. Amino acids: CASSALGTGVNNEQFF.